This T cell receptor (beta chain) was identified in a study of blood T cell repertoires in COVID-19. This CDR3 is 17 amino acids long. The germline gives CDR1 SQVTM, CDR2 ANQGSEA. Trimming cost V 2 bases and J 6 bases; bases outside gene matches: 11. Only in-frame clones appear in the TCRdb table, and some are missing; sequencing was by immunoSEQ multiplex PCR. Among over 400,000 clones listed, 85% to 90% were seen once. This chain links TRBV29-1 with TRBJ2-2, with 11 bases that match TRBD1. The sample taken for sequencing was peripheral blood. The TCR comes from a woman in her forties or fifties with COVID-19, enrolled during active disease. The CDR3 sequence: CSVESYRTGGYPGELFF. CDR3 sequence (DNA): TGCAGCGTTGAATCGTATAGGACAGGGGGCTATCCCGGGGAGCTGTTTTTT.